This TCR beta chain was identified in a study of T cell responses to AZD1222 COVID-19 vaccine. The CDR3 has 15 amino acids. The germline V gene encodes CDR1 SGHVS and CDR2 FNYEAQ. Trimming took 3 bases from V and 4 from J; bases not matched to a gene: 4. Whole-study findings and limits: White British ancestry dominated among donors, who included more females, and clonal diversity was possibly underestimated. It was only 6 or 7 AZD1222 recipients who were seropositive at baseline. Increased Spike-specific TCR breadth and depth were observed after two AZD1222 doses. The span of vaccine-associated CD4 TCRs extended across spike, with dominance at 160-218 and 743-854.

Libraries were prepared by immunoSEQ multiplex PCR; TCRdb keeps only in-frame clonotypes and omits some of them. The table includes approximately 140,000 clones, about 89% detected once. This clone was found once. Its antigen is undetermined. The chain employs TRBV7-6 and TRBJ2-3; 10 bases line up with TRBD2. This TCR was recovered from an adult who received the MenACWY meningococcal vaccine as a control. The sequencing here drew on peripheral blood, taken 28 days after the second dose of the MenACWY control vaccine. The CDR3 loop is CASSLSGGASDTQYF. The CDR3 coding sequence is TGTGCCAGCAGCTTGAGCGGGGGGGCCTCAGATACGCAGTATTTT.